A single sample is the source of the 17 T cell receptor beta chains below, sequenced in a study of blood T cell repertoires in COVID-19. The data were produced by immunoSEQ multiplex PCR, yet TCRdb's version contains in-frame clones alone and is incomplete. Found here are approximately 210,000 clones, about 86% of them singletons; the top ten hold under 15%. The specimen was PBMCs or T cells enriched from blood (not recorded which). The source is a woman aged 45-65 years with acute COVID-19.

This clone was counted only a few times. This chain connects TRBV10-3 to TRBJ1-5; D gene ambiguous. V lost 10 bases and J 2 bases, leaving 18 bases between the germline ends. Germline loops: CDR1 ENHRY, CDR2 SYGVKD. This CDR3 is 15 amino acids long. The CDR3 reads CATLAMLKGNQPQHF. The CDR3 nucleotides are TGTGCCACCCTAGCGATGCTTAAAGGCAATCAGCCCCAGCATTTT.

The V gene is TRBV6-5, the J gene TRBJ1-1, with 10 bases matching TRBD1. Germline values: CDR1 MNHEY, CDR2 SVGAGI. The CDR3 is 15 residues long. The ends lost 4 bases at V and 1 base at J; junction bases unmatched: 3. The CDR3 loop reads CASSFWTGGNTEAFF. Written as DNA, the CDR3 is TGTGCCAGCAGTTTTTGGACAGGGGGGAACACTGAAGCTTTCTTT.

The rearrangement uses TRBV6-2 or TRBV6-3 and TRBJ1-2; D not resolved. The CDR3 contains 14 residues. Deletions cut 5 bases from V and 3 bases from J, with 13 bases between. Germline V lookup: CDR1 MNHEY, CDR2 SVGEGT. The CDR3 sequence is CASSPGDRDYGYTF. The CDR3 DNA is TGTGCCAGCAGTCCAGGTGATAGAGACTATGGCTACACCTTC.

The rearrangement joins TRBV19 to TRBJ2-1; tentatively, D is TRBD2 (6 bases). Trimming removed 6 bases from V and 5 bases from J, with 14 bases in between. The V gene's germline CDR1 is LNHDA and CDR2 SQIVND (reference sequence). This CDR3 is built from 14 residues. The CDR3 DNA reads TGTGCCAGTAGAGGTGGGGGGATTCACAATGAGCAGTTCTTC. Protein sequence: CASRGGGIHNEQFF.

The chain employs TRBV5-3 and TRBJ1-5; D may be TRBD1 (5 bases). TRBV5-3 is recorded as an ORF, its role being uncertain. The CDR3 is made up of 16 amino acids. V gave up 4 bases and J gave up 5 bases, with 19 bases separating them. CDR3 sequence reads: CARSPGGTWGDQPQHF. The CDR3 coding sequence is TGTGCCAGAAGCCCGGGGGGGACGTGGGGTGATCAGCCCCAGCATTTT.

This clone showed up just once. V is TRBV5-1 and J is TRBJ2-5; TRBD2 aligns across 8 bases. Germline V gives CDR1 SGHRS, CDR2 YFSETQ. V dropped 0 bases and J dropped 4; count of bases not matched to a gene: 11. The CDR3 is 17 residues long. CDR3 sequence: CASSLASSGSPIETQYF. The CDR3 DNA follows: TGCGCCAGCAGCTTGGCGTCTAGCGGGTCCCCCATAGAGACCCAGTACTTC.

The chain employs TRBV24-1 and TRBJ2-1, with 10 bases that match TRBD1. V dropped 10 bases and J dropped 7; count of bases not matched to a gene: 9. Germline CDR1 KGHDR, CDR2 SFDVKD. The CDR3 loop spans 14 amino acids. The CDR3 DNA reads TGTGCCACAAACGGACAGGGGGTAGAGAATGAGCAGTTCTTC. It encodes CATNGQGVENEQFF.

This rearrangement joins TRBV10-3 to TRBJ2-3; TRBD2 agrees at 12 bases. The junction had 7 bases not matched to a gene; V was cut back by 10 bases and J by 2 bases. CDR1 and CDR2 (germline): ENHRY, SYGVKD. CDR3 length equals 15 residues. The CDR3 region has the DNA TGTGCCACCTATGGACTAGCGGGGTCCACAGATACGCAGTATTTT. Protein: CATYGLAGSTDTQYF.

The chain joins TRBV30 to TRBJ1-3; D gene ambiguous. The CDR3 is 14 amino acids. Trimming left V 3 bases short and J 1 base short, with 10 bases between. Germline-derived CDR1 and CDR2 are GTSNPN and SVGIG (reference sequence). In nucleotides, the CDR3 is TGTGCCTGGAGCCCTGGGCGATCTGGAAACACCATATATTTT. Translating gives CAWSPGRSGNTIYF.

V gene TRBV29-1 combines with J gene TRBJ2-5, with 7 bases matching TRBD1. V lost 7 bases and J lost 5; bases outside the gene matches: 10. Per germline, CDR1 SQVTM and CDR2 ANQGSEA. The CDR3 totals 13 residues. CDR3 DNA: TGCAGCGCTTTGTCGACAGGGCGTGAGACCCAGTACTTC. It specifies CSALSTGRETQYF.

The genes are TRBV7-3 and TRBJ1-1, with unresolved D. CDR1 is SGHTA, CDR2 FQGTGA, per germline. The CDR3 has 15 residues. Trimming removed 3 bases at V and 0 bases at J, with 11 bases between. This chain's CDR3 is CASSLEGLVNTEAFF. Here the CDR3 DNA reads TGTGCCAGCAGCTTGGAGGGATTGGTGAACACTGAAGCTTTCTTT.

The chain is built from TRBV12-5 and TRBJ1-2; possibly TRBD1 for D (5 bases). The CDR3 loop spans 15 amino acids. In germline, CDR1 is LGHNT, CDR2 FRNRAP. Trimming stripped 3 bases from V and 3 bases from J, with 14 bases between. CDR3 loop: CASGFSTAGYYGYTF. The CDR3 DNA reads TGTGCTAGTGGTTTTTCTACGGCAGGGTACTATGGCTACACCTTC.

The chain joins TRBV21-1 to TRBJ2-5; TRBD1 is the table's D call, not checked against the DNA. TRBV21-1 corresponds to a pseudogene. The CDR3 runs to 17 residues. The CDR3 nucleotides are TGTGCCAGCACCACAGGCGTTACATCGGATGGCCAAGAGACCCAGTACTTC. It specifies CASTTGVTSDGQETQYF.

The V and J genes are TRBV28 and TRBJ2-7; possible D gene TRBD2, 5 bases. CDR1 and CDR2 from the germline V gene are MDHEN and SYDVKM. There are 15 residues in the CDR3. V lost 7 bases and J 3 bases, leaving 19 bases between the germline ends. CDR3 bases: TGTGCCAGCACTCACCAGAGGGCAGTCGGCTACGAGCAGTACTTC. This sequence encodes CASTHQRAVGYEQYF.

This clone was seen just once. This sample includes further DNA sequences coding for the same CDR3. The CDR3 is CASSRDRGETQYF. Written as DNA, the CDR3 is TGCGCCAGCAGCCGGGACAGGGGAGAGACCCAGTACTTC. V and J are TRBV5-1 and TRBJ2-5; 10 nucleotides agree with TRBD1. The germline V gene has CDR1 SGHRS and CDR2 YFSETQ. The V segment lost 4 bases and the J segment 4 bases; nucleotides outside the gene matches: 1. The CDR3 is made up of 13 amino acids.

The V gene is TRBV5-4, the J gene TRBJ2-7; TRBD2 is a possible D gene (6 bases). CDR3 length: 15 residues. CDR1 is SGHNT and CDR2 is YYREEE in the germline V gene (reference sequence). Between the trimmed V and J ends, which lost 4 bases and 4 bases, there was a span of 18 bases. The CDR3 nucleotides are TGTGCCAGCAGCACACTAGGGACTGGGGGTTACGAGCAGTACTTC. Translation: CASSTLGTGGYEQYF. Filled out from reference TRBV5-4 and TRBJ2-7, the complete variable domain reads ETGVTQSPTHLIKTRGQQVTLRCSSQSGHNTVSWYQQALGQGPQFIFQYYREEENGRGNFPPRFSGLQFPNYSSELNVNALELDDSALYLCASSTLGTGGYEQYFGPGTRLTVT.

The chain combines TRBV27 with TRBJ2-1; 12 bases align to TRBD2. The trim removed 7 bases at V and 2 bases at J, leaving 12 bases unmatched. Per germline, CDR1 MNHEY and CDR2 SMNVEV (reference sequence). The CDR3 totals 18 residues. For the CDR3, the DNA is TGTGCCAGCACCCTTAGGGTCACTAGCGGGAGGACCTACAATGAGCAGTTCTTC. It codes for CASTLRVTSGRTYNEQFF.